Sequencing of this T cell receptor beta chain was carried out in a study of vaccination effects on CD4 cells after COVID-19. Study at large: Each participant was given two doses of one vaccine (BNT162b2 or mRNA-1273).

Whole-study results and caveats: Early timepoints after infection were absent, and convalescent patients were few in the study. Common cold coronavirus cross-reactivity was shown by only 1 of 255 vaccine-induced clones in healthy vaccinees. Late post-vaccination, clones induced by infection and those induced by vaccine underwent marked clonal contraction.

Sequencing followed a ViraFEST assay step that expanded antigen-specific CD4+ T cells with viral peptide pools. Isolating CD4+ T cells followed approximately 10 days of culture. Negative nucleocapsid antibody tests before and after vaccination confirmed no previous SARS-CoV-2 infection. Points on this clone: What it binds is not known.

This CDR3 is 13 amino acids long. The V gene's germline CDR1 is LNHDA and CDR2 SQIVND (reference sequence). V gave up 8 bases and J gave up 6 bases, with 14 bases separating them. Sequenced by immunoSEQ multiplex PCR; TCRdb stores in-frame clones only, minus some. The sample includes 35,000 to 45,000 clones, roughly four fifths of them seen just once. V is TRBV19 and J is TRBJ1-5; D possibly corresponds to TRBD1 (6 bases). Specimen: CD4+ T cells from PBMCs cultured with SARS-CoV-2 spike peptides, collected before COVID-19 vaccination. The sequence was obtained from a human donor who received a COVID-19 vaccine. CDR3 protein: CASWQGWGQPQHF. The CDR3 region has the DNA TGTGCCAGTTGGCAGGGGTGGGGTCAGCCCCAGCATTTT.